This entry describes one T cell receptor (beta chain). Antigen specificity is unknown. No conserved phenylalanine or tryptophan ends this CDR3, so it is likely a read error. This CDR3 region has 16 residues. V dropped 5 bases and J dropped 1 base, with 21 bases sitting between them. Germline V gene lookup returns CDR1 DFQATT and CDR2 SNEGSKA (reference sequence). The sample belongs to a study of blood T cells in healthy people across ages. Study-level results: Estimated diversity, derived from one million T cells, was regarded as an underestimate. Diversity of TCR beta per million T cells declined in a roughly linear way with age.

Through a sample-barcoded 5' primer and a J-beta primer mix, a second PCR was run for roughly 7 to 12 cycles. From the 5' RACE reads, TCRdb called clonotypes with MiXCR, one entry per CDR3 protein. The table lists 1.5 million or so distinct CDR3 sequences, 40% to 50% of them singletons. The source of this sequence is a woman younger than 35 in good health. The chain links TRBV20-1 to TRBJ2-7; D is perhaps TRBD1 or TRBD2 (5 bases each). The sample was blood. CDR3 amino acids: CSAARSGASPSYEQYS. The CDR3 nucleotides read TGCAGTGCTGCACGCTCCGGGGCTTCCCCTTCCTACGAGCAGTACTCC.